The present T cell receptor beta chain was sequenced within a study of CD8 T cells in ankylosing spondylitis. Study-level findings and limits: The clones that were linked to disease were reported to be significantly enriched in matched synovial fluid samples from ankylosing spondylitis patients. Previous work reported some of these motif variants in the synovial fluid and blood of reactive arthritis.

Making the TCR beta libraries involved quantitative 5'-RACE with molecular barcodes. MiXCR, run by TCRdb on the 5' RACE reads, gives a single entry per CDR3 protein. The sample records a few hundred thousand distinct CDR3 sequences, around 19% being singletons. This clonotype was found a few times. Its specificity is not known. The sequenced sample was blood, either unsorted or a sorted T cell fraction (not recorded which). This clonotype was sampled from a male donor with ankylosing spondylitis or in good health (not recorded which).

CDR3 in amino acids: CASSLPDKGGEAFF. The CDR3 DNA sequence: TGTGCCAGCAGCCTCCCGGACAAGGGAGGGGAAGCTTTCTTT. J is TRBJ1-1 and V is TRBV3-1; a weak D match, TRBD1 (5 bases). Germline assignment: CDR1 LGHDT and CDR2 YNNKEL (reference sequence). The CDR3 runs 14 residues. The germline V and J ends were trimmed by 4 bases and 8 bases, with 17 bases remaining between them.